The 11 T cell receptor beta chains below come from one sample, sequenced in a study of low-dose radiotherapy and immunotherapy resistance in tumors. TRAV- and TRBV-specific primers primed first-strand cDNA, covering alpha and beta chains. Amplification, which lasted approximately 19 PCR cycles, used a constant-region primer and V-primer adapter to amplify TCRs. TCRdb processed the reads anew with MiXCR; each CDR3 protein has one entry. The sample lists about 60,000 distinct CDR3 sequences, 20% to 25% occurring once. Time point reported: before trial treatment. The sample consisted of PBMCs, taken before treatment. These receptors all come from a male donor with prostate cancer.

The table lists this clonotype with many counts. The chain combines TRBV19 with TRBJ2-5, with 9 bases fitting TRBD1. The germline gives CDR1 LNHDA, CDR2 SQIVND (reference sequence). The CDR3 covers 19 residues. The V segment lost 3 bases and the J segment 3 bases; nucleotides outside the gene matches: 17. The CDR3 sequence is CASSMSLMDPGTGKETQYF. The CDR3, as DNA: TGTGCCAGTAGTATGAGCCTAATGGATCCCGGGACAGGGAAAGAGACCCAGTACTTC.

V usage is TRBV6-6 and J usage is TRBJ2-1, with 12 bases aligning to TRBD2. The V gene end was trimmed by 5 bases and the J gene end by 6 bases; junction bases not matched to a gene: 5. This CDR3 spans 15 amino acids. CDR1 is MNHNY, CDR2 SVGAGI, per germline (reference sequence). CDR3 DNA sequence: TGTGCCAGCAGTACCACGACTAGCGGGAGCAATGAGCAGTTCTTC. Translated: CASSTTTSGSNEQFF.

V usage is TRBV27 and J usage is TRBJ1-1; no clear D. Trimming pared 3 bases from V and 6 bases from J, leaving 11 bases between. CDR3 length equals 13 residues. Germline V gene sequence: CDR1 MNHEY, CDR2 SMNVEV (reference sequence). The CDR3 sequence is CASSFNQRSEAFF. CDR3 DNA: TGTGCCAGCAGTTTCAACCAACGGTCTGAAGCTTTCTTT.

This clonotype showed up just a few times. The rearrangement uses TRBV4-3 and TRBJ2-7; no clear D. Germline CDR1 reads LGHNA; CDR2 reads YSLEER. The CDR3 is 12 amino acids. Trimming left V 8 bases short and J 5 bases short, with 13 bases between. For the CDR3, the DNA is TGCGCCAGCCGACCGATACCTAACGAGCAGTACTTC. This encodes CASRPIPNEQYF.

Concerning this clonotype itself: Without the conserved terminal phenylalanine or tryptophan, this CDR3 likely stems from a read error. The limits of the CDR3 on the DNA are not certain, so only TCRdb's listed CDR3 is given. This sequence joins TRBV28 and TRBJ2-7; the table calls TRBD1, which could not be checked here. Germline V lookup: CDR1 MDHEN, CDR2 SYDVKM. The length of the CDR3 is 11 amino acids, counting both ends. CDR3 in amino acids: CASTTPAGASY.

This clonotype was recorded many times. The chain carries TRBV2 and TRBJ1-4; TRBD1 might be the D (5 bases). The CDR3 is 15 residues long. V was trimmed by 6 bases and J by 5 bases, leaving 16 bases between them. Per germline, CDR1 SNHLY and CDR2 FYNNEI. The CDR3 region has the DNA TGTGCCAGCAGGGGGGGATACGCTGGAAATGAAAAACTGTTTTTT. Its protein product is CASRGGYAGNEKLFF.

This clonotype was recorded at least ten times. CDR3 nucleotide sequence: TGTGCCAGCAGTCTACGAACGATTGGGGGGACAGATACGCAGTATTTT. Its translation is CASSLRTIGGTDTQYF. The chain is built from TRBV12-3 or TRBV12-4 and TRBJ2-3; a possible D gene is TRBD2 (6 bases). V was pared by 5 bases and J by 3 bases, with 18 bases between. The CDR3 loop spans 16 amino acids.

This clonotype was detected ten times or more. The chain uses TRBV27 and TRBJ1-5; tentatively, D is TRBD1 (6 bases). Trimming removed 6 bases at V and 2 bases at J, with 14 bases between. CDR3 size: 15 residues. Germline CDR1 is MNHEY and CDR2 is SMNVEV (reference sequence). CDR3 protein: CASSLLGGGNQPQHF. The DNA of the CDR3 is TGTGCCAGCAGCCTCCTGGGGGGCGGCAATCAGCCCCAGCATTTT.

This clonotype was found many times. The V and J genes are TRBV2 and TRBJ2-7; possibly TRBD2 for D (5 bases). Per germline, CDR1 SNHLY and CDR2 FYNNEI. This CDR3 contains 13 residues. Trimming stripped 4 bases from V and 7 bases from J, with 14 bases between. CDR3 DNA sequence: TGTGCCAGCAGTGTGTCGTATTCGGGGGAGCAGTACTTC. Translating it yields CASSVSYSGEQYF. Full variable domain (rest looked up from reference TRBV2 and TRBJ2-7): EPEVTQTPSHQVTQMGQEVILRCVPISNHLYFYWYRQILGQKVEFLVSFYNNEISEKSEIFDDQFSVERPDGSNFTLKIRSTKLEDSAMYFCASSVSYSGEQYFGPGTRLTVT.

This clonotype showed up many times. The chain couples TRBV11-2 to TRBJ2-7; D is ambiguous. CDR1 is SGHAT, CDR2 FQNNGV, per germline. Trimming took off 5 bases at V and 4 bases at J, with 15 bases between the two ends. The CDR3 is made up of 14 amino acids. The DNA for the CDR3 is TGTGCCAGCAGCCCCCTTCAGAACTTGTACGAGCAGTACTTC. It specifies CASSPLQNLYEQYF.

The table lists this clonotype with many counts. The chain couples TRBV7-8 to TRBJ2-5; D possibly corresponds to TRBD2 (6 bases). The germline V gene has CDR1 SGHVS and CDR2 FQNEAQ. This CDR3 has 13 amino acids. V was clipped by 5 bases and J by 5 bases, with 12 bases between them. The CDR3 protein is CASSPPRGETQYF. The CDR3 DNA follows: TGTGCCAGCAGCCCACCGCGGGGTGAGACCCAGTACTTC. Filled out from reference TRBV7-8 and TRBJ2-5, the complete variable domain reads GAGVSQSPRYKVAKRGQDVALRCDPISGHVSLFWYQQALGQGPEFLTYFQNEAQLDKSGLPSDRFFAERPEGSVSTLKIQRTQQEDSAVYLCASSPPRGETQYFGPGTRLLVL.